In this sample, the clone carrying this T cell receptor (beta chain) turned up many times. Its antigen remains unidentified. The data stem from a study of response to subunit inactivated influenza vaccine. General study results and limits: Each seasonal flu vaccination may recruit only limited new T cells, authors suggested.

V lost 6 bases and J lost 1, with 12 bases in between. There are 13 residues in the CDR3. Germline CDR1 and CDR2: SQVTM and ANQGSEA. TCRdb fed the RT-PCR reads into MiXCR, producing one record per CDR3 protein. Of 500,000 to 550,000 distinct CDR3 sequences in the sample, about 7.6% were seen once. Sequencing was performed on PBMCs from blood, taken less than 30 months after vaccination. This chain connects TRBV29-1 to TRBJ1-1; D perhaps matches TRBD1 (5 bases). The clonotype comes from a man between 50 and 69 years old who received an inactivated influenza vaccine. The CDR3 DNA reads TGCAGCGTGGGGGGTGGCGGGAACACTGAAGCTTTCTTT. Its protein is CSVGGGGNTEAFF. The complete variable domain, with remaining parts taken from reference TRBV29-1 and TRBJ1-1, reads SAVISQKPSRDICQRGTSLTIQCQVDSQVTMMFWYRQQPGQSLTLIATANQGSEATYESGFVIDKFPISRPNLTFSTLTVSNMSPEDSSIYLCSVGGGGNTEAFFGQGTRLTVV.